The 7 T cell receptor beta chains listed next were all sequenced from one sample in a study of response to subunit inactivated influenza vaccine. TCRdb reprocessed the RT-PCR reads via MiXCR and lists one record per CDR3 protein. The table includes approximately 500,000 distinct CDR3 sequences, approximately 15% detected once. This specimen was PBMCs from blood, taken roughly 12 days after vaccination. These receptors all stem from a man aged 50-60 years who received an inactivated influenza vaccine.

This clonotype was recorded many times. The gene calls are TRBV5-1 and TRBJ2-5; 9 bases are a match to TRBD2. The CDR3 is 12 residues long. The V segment lost 5 bases and the J segment 5 bases; nucleotides outside the gene matches: 1. Germline values: CDR1 SGHRS, CDR2 YFSETQ. The CDR3 coding sequence is TGCGCCAGCAGGGGGACTAGCGAGACCCAGTACTTC. Translating gives CASRGTSETQYF. Full variable domain (outside the CDR3, taken from reference TRBV5-1 and TRBJ2-5): KAGVTQTPRYLIKTRGQQVTLSCSPISGHRSVSWYQQTPGQGLQFLFEYFSETQRNKGNFPGRFSGRQFSNSRSEMNVSTLELGDSALYLCASRGTSETQYFGPGTRLLVL.

There are many counts of this clonotype. This chain connects TRBV20-1 to TRBJ2-7; 7 nucleotides line up with TRBD1. The CDR3 extends over 13 amino acids. Trimming at V came to 3 bases and at J to 4 bases, leaving 6 bases not matched to a gene. Germline V gives CDR1 DFQATT, CDR2 SNEGSKA (reference sequence). The CDR3 DNA is TGCAGTGCTAGGGGGCAGGGGGTGTACGAGCAGTACTTC. Protein: CSARGQGVYEQYF.

This clonotype was seen more than once but under ten times. The V gene is TRBV7-9, the J gene TRBJ2-1, with TRBD1 matching 8 bases. Germline V gives CDR1 SEHNR, CDR2 FQNEAQ (reference sequence). With V trimmed by 4 bases and J by 9 bases, 8 bases remained unmatched. The CDR3 extends over 14 amino acids. The CDR3 region has the DNA TGTGCCAGCAGCTCCCGGACAGGGCGGGGTGAGCAGTTCTTC. Amino acid sequence: CASSSRTGRGEQFF.

CDR3: CASSLNIDEQFF. The CDR3 DNA is TGTGCCAGCAGTTTGAATATCGATGAGCAGTTCTTC. The genes are TRBV12-3 or TRBV12-4 and TRBJ2-1; D gene unclear. V lost 3 bases and J lost 8, with 8 bases in between. The CDR3 spans 12 residues.

This clonotype was counted only a few times. V and J are TRBV6-5 and TRBJ2-2, with D possibly TRBD2 on 5 matching bases. Germline V lookup: CDR1 MNHEY, CDR2 SVGAGI. This CDR3 is built from 15 residues. V gave up 2 bases and J gave up 6 bases, with 13 bases separating them. CDR3 DNA sequence: TGTGCCAGCAGTTACGGGCCCGGGATGGCCGGGGAGCTGTTTTTT. Encoded protein: CASSYGPGMAGELFF.

This clonotype was detected a few times. The chain employs TRBV6-5 and TRBJ2-7, with D possibly being TRBD1 (5 bases). The CDR3 length is 14 residues. V shed 3 bases and J shed 3 bases, with 12 bases lying between them. The germline CDR1 and CDR2 sequences are MNHEY and SVGAGI. In DNA, the CDR3 is TGTGCCAGCAGTTATGGGGTAGGGGTCTACGAGCAGTACTTC. Protein product: CASSYGVGVYEQYF.

This rearrangement joins TRBV6-2 or TRBV6-3 to TRBJ2-7; either TRBD1 or TRBD2 may fit D (5 bases each). V shed 11 bases and J shed 0 bases, with 17 bases lying between them. CDR3 length equals 14 residues. Per the germline V gene, CDR1 is MNHEY and CDR2 is SVGEGT. The CDR3 DNA sequence: TGTGCCGGAGCCGTGGGACGGAGCTCCTACGAGCAGTACTTC. This gives the protein CAGAVGRSSYEQYF.